The clone carrying this T cell receptor (beta chain) appeared once. Its target is unknown. Assay used: immunoSEQ multiplex PCR; TCRdb lists only in-frame clones, some missing. The sample consists of 75,000 to 100,000 clones, roughly 74% of them appearing once. The V end lost 3 bases, the J end lost 7 bases, and 19 bases lay between the germline ends. The CDR3 runs to 16 residues. CDR1 and CDR2 from the germline V gene are SGHAT and FQNNGV. This sample is part of a study of radiotherapy plus CTLA-4 blockade in lung cancer. Background on the study: The study recorded objective responses in less than 20% of patients and disease control in 31%. Study-wide results and caveats: Early blood T cell clone dynamics, with interferon-beta, were reported to best predict response.

This sequence was found in a human donor with non-small cell lung cancer who had a partial response to radiotherapy plus ipilimumab. Some clones in this sample may be carry-over from other donors' samples. The genes are TRBV11-2 and TRBJ2-1; perhaps TRBD1 as D (6 bases). Here the sequenced sample was peripheral blood, taken from a patient treated with radiotherapy plus ipilimumab. Here the CDR3 DNA reads TGTGCCAGCAGCTTCACCACAGGGACGACTGGGAATGAGCAGTTCTTC. It specifies CASSFTTGTTGNEQFF.